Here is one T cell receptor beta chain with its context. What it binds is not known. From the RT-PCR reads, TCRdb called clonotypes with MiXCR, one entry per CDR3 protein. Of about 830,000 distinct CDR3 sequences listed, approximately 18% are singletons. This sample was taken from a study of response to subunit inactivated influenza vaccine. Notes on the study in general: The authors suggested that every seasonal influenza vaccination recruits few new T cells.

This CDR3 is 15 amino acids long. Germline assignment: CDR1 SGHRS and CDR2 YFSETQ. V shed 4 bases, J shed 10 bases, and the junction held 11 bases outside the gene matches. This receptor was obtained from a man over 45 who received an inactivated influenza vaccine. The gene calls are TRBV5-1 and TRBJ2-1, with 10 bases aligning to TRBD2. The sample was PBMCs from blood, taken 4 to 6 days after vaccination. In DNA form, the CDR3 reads TGCGCCAGCAGCAAAGGCCAGCGGGAGGGCCGAGAGCAGTTCTTC. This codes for CASSKGQREGREQFF.